One and the same sample provided the 28 T cell receptor beta chains below, sequenced in a study of cytomegalovirus exposure and HLA in healthy donors. This PCR relied on a set of 60 Vbeta primers and 13 Jbeta primers. Sequencing used immunoSEQ multiplex PCR; TCRdb keeps in-frame clones, though not all of them. The data hold approximately 70,000 clones, with roughly 74% observed a single time. Sequencing was carried out using PBMCs. These receptors all come from a human donor in good health.

Only a few counts were recorded for this clone. This chain joins TRBV27 and TRBJ2-1; TRBD2 aligns across 10 bases. There are 18 residues in the CDR3. Germline V lookup: CDR1 MNHEY, CDR2 SMNVEV (reference sequence). J gave up 8 bases and V 5 bases, and 18 bases lay outside the gene matches. This chain's CDR3 is CASSPLQGRSGRADEQFF. The CDR3, as DNA: TGTGCCAGCAGTCCCCTCCAAGGGAGAAGCGGGAGGGCGGATGAGCAGTTCTTC.

The chain joins TRBV10-3 to TRBJ1-5; D remains unclear. Trimming took off 0 bases at V and 5 bases at J, with 14 bases between the two ends. Germline values: CDR1 ENHRY, CDR2 SYGVKD. The CDR3 covers 16 residues. The CDR3, as DNA: TGTGCCATCAGTGAGTCATCCTGGAGCGGGGATCAGCCCCAGCATTTT. It codes for CAISESSWSGDQPQHF.

This rearrangement joins TRBV29-1 to TRBJ2-1, with TRBD2 matching 9 bases. This CDR3 has 14 amino acids. The V gene's germline CDR1 is SQVTM and CDR2 ANQGSEA. Losses at the gene ends were 8 bases for V and 2 bases for J; bases not matched to a gene: 7. CDR3 amino acids: CSLSSSGAYNEQFF. As DNA, the CDR3 is TGCAGCCTTTCTTCTAGCGGGGCCTACAATGAGCAGTTCTTC.

This rearrangement joins TRBV7-8 to TRBJ1-2; tentative D call: TRBD1 (5 bases). Deletions cut 6 bases from V and 4 bases from J, with 18 bases between. Germline lookup yields CDR1 SGHVS and CDR2 FQNEAQ. The CDR3 is made up of 15 amino acids. CDR3: CASSPTLGQLYGYTF. DNA for the CDR3: TGTGCCAGCAGTCCTACCCTAGGACAACTCTATGGCTACACCTTC.

The V and J genes are TRBV7-2 and TRBJ1-1; D perhaps matches TRBD1 (5 bases). Germline-derived CDR1 and CDR2 are SGHTA and FQGNSA. V was pared by 5 bases and J by 5 bases, with 21 bases between. This CDR3 region has 16 residues. CDR3 sequence: CASSTLGGRVGTEAFF. The CDR3 bases are TGTGCCAGCAGCACCCTGGGGGGAAGGGTCGGGACTGAAGCTTTCTTT. Combining the CDR3 with reference TRBV7-2 and TRBJ1-1 gives the whole variable domain GAGVSQSPSNKVTEKGKDVELRCDPISGHTALYWYRQSLGQGLEFLIYFQGNSAPDKSGLPSDRFSAERTGGSVSTLTIQRTQQEDSAVYLCASSTLGGRVGTEAFFGQGTRLTVV.

The CDR3 nucleotides read TGCGCCAGCAGCCAAGAGGGCAGCGGCCGAAGGGAAGCTTTCTTT. Translating it yields CASSQEGSGRREAFF. J is TRBJ1-1 and V is TRBV4-1, with D hard to call. Germline-derived CDR1 and CDR2 are MGHRA and YSYEKL. Trimming pared 0 bases from V and 8 bases from J, leaving 16 bases between. The CDR3 runs 15 residues.

This chain links TRBV6-1 with TRBJ1-5; 9 bases are a match to TRBD1. V trimming: 10 bases; J trimming: 6 bases; junction bases outside the gene matches: 10. Germline V gene sequence: CDR1 MNHNS, CDR2 SASEGT. This CDR3 has 14 residues. The CDR3 DNA follows: TGTGCCACCTTCACCGGGACAGGGTTTCAGCCCCAGCATTTT. This sequence encodes CATFTGTGFQPQHF.

This clone has only one observation. At one end the junction does not follow the germline gene, possibly because of a read error. The chain uses TRBV7-7 and TRBJ2-5, with 10 bases identical to TRBD2. CDR1 SSHAT and CDR2 FNYEAQ come from the germline V gene (reference sequence). The CDR3 has 17 amino acids. CDR3 amino acids: CASSSGKLAGTQETQYF. The CDR3 nucleotides read TGTGCTAGCAGCTCGGGGAAACTAGCGGGGACCCAAGAGACCCAGTACTTC.

The chain links TRBV30 to TRBJ1-2, with TRBD1 identical over 11 bases. The germline CDR1 and CDR2 sequences are GTSNPN and SVGIG (reference sequence). The ends lost 4 bases at V and 7 bases at J; junction bases unmatched: 8. CDR3 length: 14 residues. The CDR3 DNA sequence: TGTGCCTGGACCCGGACAGGGGGCGCCGGTGGCTACACCTTC. Residues: CAWTRTGGAGGYTF.

This clone was seen only a few times. One end of the junction does not line up with germline, which may come from a read error. V gene TRBV7-9 combines with J gene TRBJ2-7; the match to TRBD1 covers 9 bases. The CDR3 extends over 16 amino acids. The germline V gene encodes CDR1 SEHNR and CDR2 FQNEAQ (reference sequence). The CDR3 loop reads CSSSSFSGTGSYEQYF. CDR3 DNA: TGTTCCAGCAGCTCTTTCTCCGGGACAGGGTCCTACGAGCAGTACTTC.

This sequence joins TRBV9 and TRBJ1-4, with D perhaps TRBD1 (5 bases). CDR3 size: 16 residues. Germline CDR1 reads SGDLS; CDR2 reads YYNGEE. V was cut by 4 bases and J by 8 bases, with 21 bases left in between. This chain's CDR3 is CASSSNRGVAPEKLFF. The CDR3 DNA sequence: TGTGCCAGCAGCTCAAACCGGGGGGTAGCGCCAGAAAAACTGTTTTTT.

This clone was picked up a small number of times. The chain carries TRBV27 and TRBJ2-7; D is uncertain. V gave up 8 bases and J gave up 6 bases, with 17 bases separating them. Germline lookup yields CDR1 MNHEY and CDR2 SMNVEV (reference sequence). The CDR3 loop spans 13 amino acids. The CDR3 sequence: CASQPTAGAEQYF. The CDR3 region has the DNA TGTGCCAGCCAACCAACCGCCGGAGCCGAGCAGTACTTC.

V and J are TRBV25-1 and TRBJ1-1; D unresolved. Germline values: CDR1 MGHDK, CDR2 SYGVNS. The CDR3 extends over 14 amino acids. V lost 2 bases to trimming and J lost 1 base, with 8 bases between them. CDR3 in DNA: TGTGCCAGCAGTGAAAGTCGGGGGAACACTGAAGCTTTCTTT. Translating gives CASSESRGNTEAFF.

This chain connects TRBV30 to TRBJ1-5; D is possibly TRBD1 (5 bases). Germline CDR1 and CDR2: GTSNPN and SVGIG (reference sequence). V lost 2 bases to trimming and J lost 7 bases, with 15 bases between them. The length of the CDR3 is 14 residues. In DNA form, the CDR3 reads TGTGCCTGGAGTAGGGGTAGCGGAGGCCAGCCCCAGCATTTT. Protein: CAWSRGSGGQPQHF.

The rearrangement uses TRBV30 and TRBJ2-2; 7 nucleotides match TRBD2. Germline V gives CDR1 GTSNPN, CDR2 SVGIG (reference sequence). The CDR3 has 17 amino acids. Trimming removed 1 base from V and 0 bases from J; junction bases left unmatched: 8. The CDR3 coding sequence is TGTGCCTGGAGTGACTATAGCGGGCATGCGAACACCGGGGAGCTGTTTTTT. This codes for CAWSDYSGHANTGELFF.

This clone was seen more than once but under ten times. J is TRBJ2-2 and V is TRBV5-1, with TRBD2 matching over 8 bases. Germline assignment: CDR1 SGHRS and CDR2 YFSETQ. The V gene end was trimmed by 0 bases and the J gene end by 7 bases; junction bases not matched to a gene: 8. This CDR3 has 16 residues. CDR3 amino acids: CASSLAPSGLVGELFF. The CDR3 DNA follows: TGCGCCAGCAGCTTGGCCCCTAGCGGGTTGGTCGGGGAGCTGTTTTTT. Supplemented by reference TRBV5-1 and TRBJ2-2, the full variable domain reads KAGVTQTPRYLIKTRGQQVTLSCSPISGHRSVSWYQQTPGQGLQFLFEYFSETQRNKGNFPGRFSGRQFSNSRSEMNVSTLELGDSALYLCASSLAPSGLVGELFFGEGSRLTVL.

This chain uses TRBV6-6 with TRBJ1-1, with TRBD1 matching 10 bases. This CDR3 is built from 14 residues. V lost 7 bases and J lost 6; bases outside the gene matches: 8. Germline V gene data show CDR1 as MNHNY and CDR2 as SVGAGI (reference sequence). The CDR3 here is CASNRTGGRSEAFF. In DNA form, the CDR3 reads TGTGCCAGCAACCGGACAGGGGGTAGGTCTGAAGCTTTCTTT.

This rearrangement joins TRBV7-9 to TRBJ2-5; 9 bases map to TRBD2. CDR1 SEHNR and CDR2 FQNEAQ come from the germline V gene (reference sequence). V lost 5 bases and J lost 5; bases outside the gene matches: 15. The CDR3 totals 17 residues. Here the CDR3 DNA reads TGTGCCAGCAGCCATATTAGCGGGAGTCATCCTAGGGAGACCCAGTACTTC. Its protein product is CASSHISGSHPRETQYF.

The DNA of the CDR3 is TGCAGCGTCACCAGCGGGACAGGGGGCGAGTGGGATGGCTACACCTTC. Translated: CSVTSGTGGEWDGYTF. The V call is TRBV29-1, the J call TRBJ1-2; 12 nucleotides match TRBD1. Per the germline V gene, CDR1 is SQVTM and CDR2 is ANQGSEA. The CDR3 extends over 16 amino acids. J gave up 6 bases and V 6 bases, and 14 bases lay outside the gene matches.

The rearrangement uses TRBV27 and TRBJ1-1, with D possibly being TRBD1 (5 bases). The V gene lost 4 bases and the J gene lost 1 base, with 10 bases spanning the gap. The CDR3 has 14 amino acids. Germline V gene lookup returns CDR1 MNHEY and CDR2 SMNVEV (reference sequence). CDR3 amino acids: CASSWVTGNTEAFF. The CDR3 DNA reads as TGTGCCAGCAGTTGGGTTACAGGGAACACTGAAGCTTTCTTT.

The sample holds a few counts of this clone. The chain has TRBV28 and TRBJ1-2; D is undetermined. Germline-derived CDR1 and CDR2 are MDHEN and SYDVKM. The CDR3 contains 15 residues. Between the trimmed V and J ends, which lost 4 bases and 4 bases, there was a span of 16 bases. This chain's CDR3 is CASSSNIPRVYGYTF. The CDR3 nucleotides read TGTGCCAGCAGTTCGAATATCCCGAGGGTCTATGGCTACACCTTC.

The chain joins TRBV27 to TRBJ1-5; 7 bases are a match to TRBD1. V lost 6 bases and J lost 6; bases outside the gene matches: 8. Germline-derived CDR1 and CDR2 are MNHEY and SMNVEV (reference sequence). The CDR3 is made up of 14 amino acids. CDR3 DNA sequence: TGTGCCAGCAGACCCCAGGGGGGAGGTCAGCCCCAGCATTTT. Protein product: CASRPQGGGQPQHF.

This chain connects TRBV2 to TRBJ2-4; the D is unclear. Looked up from germline, CDR1 is SNHLY and CDR2 is FYNNEI. CDR3 size: 14 residues. Deletions cut 4 bases from V and 1 base from J, with 8 bases between. In nucleotides, the CDR3 is TGTGCCAGCAGTGCTGTCCCGGCCAAAAACATTCAGTACTTC. The encoded protein is CASSAVPAKNIQYF.

The rearrangement links TRBV28 to TRBJ2-7, with D possibly being TRBD2 (5 bases). Trimming left V 7 bases short and J 5 bases short, with 18 bases between. This CDR3 contains 14 residues. Germline V gene lookup returns CDR1 MDHEN and CDR2 SYDVKM. The CDR3 is CASIESRGVHEQYF. The CDR3 DNA reads as TGTGCCAGCATAGAAAGCCGGGGAGTACACGAGCAGTACTTC. Using reference TRBV28 and TRBJ2-7 for the parts outside the CDR3, the full variable domain is DVKVTQSSRYLVKRTGEKVFLECVQDMDHENMFWYRQDPGLGLRLIYFSYDVKMKEKGDIPEGYSVSREKKERFSLILESASTNQTSMYLCASIESRGVHEQYFGPGTRLTVT.

V and J are TRBV29-1 and TRBJ2-5, with D unresolved. Germline CDR1 and CDR2: SQVTM and ANQGSEA. Trimming pared 8 bases from V and 3 bases from J, leaving 7 bases between. This CDR3 is 10 amino acids long. Here the CDR3 DNA reads TGCAGCTGTGGAGAAGAGACCCAGTACTTC. Residues: CSCGEETQYF.

This sequence joins TRBV30 and TRBJ1-3, with 11 bases matching TRBD1. This CDR3 contains 13 residues. J gave up 8 bases and V 3 bases, and 3 bases lay outside the gene matches. Germline assignment: CDR1 GTSNPN and CDR2 SVGIG (reference sequence). The CDR3 DNA is TGTGCCTGGAGGGGGACAGGGGGATACACCATATATTTT. Its protein is CAWRGTGGYTIYF. Supplemented by reference TRBV30 and TRBJ1-3, the full variable domain reads SQTIHQWPATLVQPVGSPLSLECTVEGTSNPNLYWYRQAAGRGLQLLFYSVGIGQISSEVPQNLSASRPQDRQFILSSKKLLLSDSGFYLCAWRGTGGYTIYFGEGSWLTVV.

The chain has TRBV4-1 and TRBJ2-7; D call uncertain. This CDR3 contains 15 residues. Trimming shortened V by 0 bases and J by 2 bases, and 11 bases separated the two germline ends. The V gene's germline CDR1 is MGHRA and CDR2 YSYEKL. DNA for the CDR3: TGCGCCAGCAGCCAAGAAACACTCGAGGCCTACGAGCAGTACTTC. It encodes CASSQETLEAYEQYF.

The chain employs TRBV2 and TRBJ2-1; 7 bases are a match to TRBD1. V dropped 5 bases and J dropped 2; count of bases not matched to a gene: 3. This CDR3 spans 14 amino acids. CDR1 and CDR2 (germline): SNHLY, FYNNEI. The CDR3 nucleotides are TGTGCCAGCAGTCCGGGACAGACCTACAATGAGCAGTTCTTC. It translates to CASSPGQTYNEQFF.